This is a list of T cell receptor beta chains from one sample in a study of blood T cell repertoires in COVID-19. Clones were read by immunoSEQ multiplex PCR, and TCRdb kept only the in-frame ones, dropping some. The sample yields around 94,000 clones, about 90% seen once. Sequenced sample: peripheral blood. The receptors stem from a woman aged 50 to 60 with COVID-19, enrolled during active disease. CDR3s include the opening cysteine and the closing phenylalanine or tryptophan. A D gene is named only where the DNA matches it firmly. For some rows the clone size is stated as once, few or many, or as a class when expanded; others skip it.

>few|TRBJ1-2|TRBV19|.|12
TGTGCCAGTAGTATGGGGACATCTATCCACACCTTC
CASSMGTSIHTF
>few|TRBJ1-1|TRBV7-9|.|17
TGTGCCAGCAGCTTAGTGGGGCCAGGTGGAATGAACACTGAAGCTTTCTTT
CASSLVGPGGMNTEAFF
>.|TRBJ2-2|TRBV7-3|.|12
TGTGCCAGCAGCTCCCGGGTGGGGGAGCTGTTTTTT
CASSSRVGELFF
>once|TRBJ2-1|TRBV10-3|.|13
TGTGCCATCAGTGGGACCGACAGCGTAGGGCAGTTCTTC
CAISGTDSVGQFF
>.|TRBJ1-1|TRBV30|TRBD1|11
TGTGCCGGGACAGGGGACACTGAAGCTTTCTTT
CAGTGDTEAFF
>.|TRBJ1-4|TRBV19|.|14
TGTGCCAGTAGTATATCCGCAACTAATGAAAAACTGTTTTTT
CASSISATNEKLFF
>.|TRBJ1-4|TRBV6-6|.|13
TGTGCCAGCAGAAGGGACTTCAATGAAAAACTGTTTTTT
CASRRDFNEKLFF
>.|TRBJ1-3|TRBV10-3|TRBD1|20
TGTGCCATCACCCCTGGCACCGGGACAGGGCTTCTGAGTGTGAGGAACACCATATATTTT
CAITPGTGTGLLSVRNTIYF
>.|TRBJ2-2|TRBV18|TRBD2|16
TGTGCCAGCTCACCTGGACTAGCACGTGACACCGGGGAGCTGTTTTTT
CASSPGLARDTGELFF
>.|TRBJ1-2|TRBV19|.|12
TGTGCCAGTAGTATGGGTCCGCGGGGCTACACCTTC
CASSMGPRGYTF
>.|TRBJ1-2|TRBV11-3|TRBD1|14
TGTGCCAGCAGCTTAGGGACAGGCCAGTATGGCTACACCTTC
CASSLGTGQYGYTF
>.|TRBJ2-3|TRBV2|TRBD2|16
TGTGCCAGCAGTGAATTGGGACTAGCGGGTCCAGATACGCAGTATTTT
CASSELGLAGPDTQYF
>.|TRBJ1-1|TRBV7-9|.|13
TGTGCCAGCAGCTTAGTTCTGGGAGATGAAGCTTTCTTT
CASSLVLGDEAFF
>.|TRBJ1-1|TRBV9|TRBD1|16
TGTGCCAGCAGTGCTACGGGACAGGGGATGAACACTGAAGCTTTCTTT
CASSATGQGMNTEAFF
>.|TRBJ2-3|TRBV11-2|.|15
TGTGCCAGCAGCTTAAGTCTAGTAACCACAGATACGCAGTATTTT
CASSLSLVTTDTQYF
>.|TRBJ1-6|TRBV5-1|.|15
TGCGCCAGCAGCTTGGCTCAATTTGGGAGTTCACCCCTCCACTTT
CASSLAQFGSSPLHF
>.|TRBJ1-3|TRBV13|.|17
TGTGCCAGCAGCTCGTCGACATTACGTCCCTCTGGAAACACCATATATTTT
CASSSSTLRPSGNTIYF
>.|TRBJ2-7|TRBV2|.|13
TGTGCCAGCAGTGTCACAGGGCTCAACGAGCAGTACTTC
CASSVTGLNEQYF
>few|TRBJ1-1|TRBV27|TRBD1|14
TGTGCCAGCAGAGGGACAGGGAGCAACACTGAAGCTTTCTTT
CASRGTGSNTEAFF
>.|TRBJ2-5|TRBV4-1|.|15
TGCGCCAGCAGCCAAGAAGGGACAAGTCGGGAGACCCAGTACTTC
CASSQEGTSRETQYF
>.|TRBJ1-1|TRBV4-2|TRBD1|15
TGTGCCAGCAGCCAGATGGGACAGGGGAACACTGAAGCTTTCTTT
CASSQMGQGNTEAFF
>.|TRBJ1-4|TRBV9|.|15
TGTGCCAGCAGCGTAGCCCAGGGTTATAATGAAAAACTGTTTTTT
CASSVAQGYNEKLFF
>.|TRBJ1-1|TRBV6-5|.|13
TGTGCCATCCGGGCAGGGGCGCGGACTGAAGCTTTCTTT
CAIRAGARTEAFF
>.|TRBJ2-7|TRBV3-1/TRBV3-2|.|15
TGTGCCAGCAGCCAAGATTGGGGAGACACCTACGAGCAGTACTTC
CASSQDWGDTYEQYF
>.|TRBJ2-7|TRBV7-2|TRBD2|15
TGTGCCAGCAGCTTAGTTAGCGGGGGCCTCTACGAGCAGTACTTC
CASSLVSGGLYEQYF
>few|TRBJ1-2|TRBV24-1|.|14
TGTGCCACCAGTGAGGAGAGCTATAACTATGGCTACACCTTC
CATSEESYNYGYTF
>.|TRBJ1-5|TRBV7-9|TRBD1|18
TGTGCCAGCAGCCCCGGGACAGGGGGAGTTTATAGCAATCAGCCCCAGCATTTT
CASSPGTGGVYSNQPQHF
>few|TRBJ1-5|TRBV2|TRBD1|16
TGTGCCAGCAGTGAGACGACAGGGTTGCGGAATCAGCCCCAGCATTTT
CASSETTGLRNQPQHF
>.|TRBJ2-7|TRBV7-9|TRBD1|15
TGTGCCAGCAGCTTAATTGGGACAGGGGTTTACGAGCAGTACTTC
CASSLIGTGVYEQYF
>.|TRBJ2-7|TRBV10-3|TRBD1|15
TGTGCCATCACTGGACAGGGTTCGGAGTCCTACGAGCAGTACTTC
CAITGQGSESYEQYF
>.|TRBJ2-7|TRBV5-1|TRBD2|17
TGCGCCAGCAGCCCCGGGACTAGCGGGGGTGGGTCCTACGAGCAGTACTTC
CASSPGTSGGGSYEQYF
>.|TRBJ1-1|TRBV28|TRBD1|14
TGTGCCAGCACAAGACAGGGGGCGACCACTGAAGCTTTCTTT
CASTRQGATTEAFF
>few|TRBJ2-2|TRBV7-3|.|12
TGTGCCAGCAGCCTTAGCACCGGGGAGCTGTTTTTT
CASSLSTGELFF
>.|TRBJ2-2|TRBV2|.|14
TGTGCCAGCAGTGTTAGACTCGAGGCCGGGGAGCTGTTTTTT
CASSVRLEAGELFF
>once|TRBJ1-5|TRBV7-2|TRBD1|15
TGTGCCAGCAGTTTGACAGGGCCTAGCAATCAGCCCCAGCATTTT
CASSLTGPSNQPQHF
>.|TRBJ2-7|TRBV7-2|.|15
TGTGCCAGCAGCTTAGGAGGCAGGGGACGTCTCGAGCAGTACTTC
CASSLGGRGRLEQYF
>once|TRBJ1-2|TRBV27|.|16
TGTGCCAGCAGTTTATCCGTACGGACGGGAAACTATGGCTACACCTTC
CASSLSVRTGNYGYTF
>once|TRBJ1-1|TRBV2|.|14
TGTGCCAGCACCCTCGACAGCCTGAACACTGAAGCTTTCTTT
CASTLDSLNTEAFF
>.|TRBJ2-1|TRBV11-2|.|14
TGTGCCAGCAGCTCCATCAGATCCTACAATGAGCAGTTCTTC
CASSSIRSYNEQFF
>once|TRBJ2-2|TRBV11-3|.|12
TGTGCCAGCAGCCAGGGGTTAGGGGAGCTGTTTTTT
CASSQGLGELFF
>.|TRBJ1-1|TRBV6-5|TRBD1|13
TGTGCCAGCAGAAAGGGACAGACAGTTGAAGCTTTCTTT
CASRKGQTVEAFF
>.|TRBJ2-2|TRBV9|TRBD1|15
TGTGCCAGCAGGCCTCCAGGGGGTAACACCGGGGAGCTGTTTTTT
CASRPPGGNTGELFF
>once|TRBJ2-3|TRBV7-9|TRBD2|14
TGTGCCAGCAGCCCTAGCGGGGGGGAAGGTACGCAGTATTTT
CASSPSGGEGTQYF
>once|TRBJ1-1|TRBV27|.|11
TGTGCCAGCAGTACTGACAGAAAAGCTTTCTTT
CASSTDRKAFF
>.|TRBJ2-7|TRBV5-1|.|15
TGCGCCAGCAGCTTGGACACCCCAGGGGAAGGCGAGCAGTACTTC
CASSLDTPGEGEQYF
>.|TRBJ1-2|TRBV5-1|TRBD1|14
TGCGCCAGCAGCAAGGACAGGGGAGACTATGGCTACACCTTC
CASSKDRGDYGYTF
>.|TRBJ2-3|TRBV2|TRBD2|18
TGTGCCAGCAGGCCCGGACTAGCCGGGGCTCGAAGCACAGATACGCAGTATTTT
CASRPGLAGARSTDTQYF
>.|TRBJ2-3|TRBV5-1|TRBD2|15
TGCGCCAGCAGCTTGGCGGGACTAGCAACAGATACGCAGTATTTT
CASSLAGLATDTQYF
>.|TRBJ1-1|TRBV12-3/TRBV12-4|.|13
TGTGCCAGCAGTTTACTGGGGGGGACTGAAGCTTTCTTT
CASSLLGGTEAFF
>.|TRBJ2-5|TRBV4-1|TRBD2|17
TGCGCCAGCAGCCAAGAGGGGCTAGCGGGGGACCAAGAGACCCAGTACTTC
CASSQEGLAGDQETQYF